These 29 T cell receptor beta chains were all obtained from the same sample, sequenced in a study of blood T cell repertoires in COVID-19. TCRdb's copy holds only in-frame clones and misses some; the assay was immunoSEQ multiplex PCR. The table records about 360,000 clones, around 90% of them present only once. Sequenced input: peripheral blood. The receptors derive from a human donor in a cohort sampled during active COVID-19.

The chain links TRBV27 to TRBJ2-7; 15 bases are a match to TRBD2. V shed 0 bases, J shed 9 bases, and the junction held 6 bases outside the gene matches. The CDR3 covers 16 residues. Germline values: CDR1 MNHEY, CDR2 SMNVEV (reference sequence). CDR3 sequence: CASSLSRGLAGGVQYF. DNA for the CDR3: TGTGCCAGCAGTTTATCGCGAGGACTAGCGGGAGGGGTGCAGTACTTC.

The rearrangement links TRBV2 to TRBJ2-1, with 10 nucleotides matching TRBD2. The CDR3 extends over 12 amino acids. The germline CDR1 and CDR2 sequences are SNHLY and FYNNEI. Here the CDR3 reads CVSGRFVNEQFF. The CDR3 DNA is TGTGTTAGCGGGAGGTTCGTCAATGAGCAGTTCTTC.

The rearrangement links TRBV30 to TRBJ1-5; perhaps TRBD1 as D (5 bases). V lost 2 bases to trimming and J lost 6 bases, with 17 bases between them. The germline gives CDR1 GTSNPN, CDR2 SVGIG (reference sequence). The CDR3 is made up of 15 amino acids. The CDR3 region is CAWSKGAGPGQPQHF. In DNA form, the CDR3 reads TGTGCCTGGAGTAAAGGCGCAGGGCCCGGTCAGCCCCAGCATTTT.

The DNA of the CDR3 is TGTGCCAGCAGCTTGGGGGACTCCACAGATACGCAGTATTTT. Encoded protein: CASSLGDSTDTQYF. The chain joins TRBV7-3 to TRBJ2-3, with D perhaps TRBD2 (6 bases). The CDR3 contains 14 residues. The germline V gene encodes CDR1 SGHTA and CDR2 FQGTGA. The V end lost 3 bases, the J end lost 2 bases, and 9 bases lay between the germline ends.

The CDR3: CASSFSGGNTEAFF. CDR3 nucleotides: TGTGCCAGCAGTTTCTCAGGGGGGAATACTGAAGCTTTCTTT. The chain uses TRBV27 and TRBJ1-1; the match to TRBD1 covers 7 bases. The CDR3 sequence is 14 residues long. Trimming cost V 3 bases and J 5 bases; bases outside gene matches: 6. CDR1 MNHEY and CDR2 SMNVEV come from the germline V gene (reference sequence).

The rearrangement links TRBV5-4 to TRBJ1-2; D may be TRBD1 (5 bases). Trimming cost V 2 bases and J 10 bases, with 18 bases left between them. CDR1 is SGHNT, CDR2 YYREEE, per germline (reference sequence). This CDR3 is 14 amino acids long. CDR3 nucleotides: TGTGCCAGCAGCTTTTCAGGGATCCCCAGTGACTACACCTTC. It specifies CASSFSGIPSDYTF.

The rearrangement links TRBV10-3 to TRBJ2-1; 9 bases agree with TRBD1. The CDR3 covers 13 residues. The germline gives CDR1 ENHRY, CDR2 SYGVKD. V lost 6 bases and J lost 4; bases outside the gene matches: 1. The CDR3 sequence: CAISGQGYNEQFF. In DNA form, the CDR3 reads TGTGCCATCAGCGGACAGGGGTACAATGAGCAGTTCTTC.

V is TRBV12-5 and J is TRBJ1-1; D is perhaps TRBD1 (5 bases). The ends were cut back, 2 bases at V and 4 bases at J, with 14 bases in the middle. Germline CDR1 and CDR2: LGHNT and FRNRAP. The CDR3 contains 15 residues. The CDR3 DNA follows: TGTGCTAGTGGTTTGCAGGGCCAAGAAATCACTGAAGCTTTCTTT. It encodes CASGLQGQEITEAFF.

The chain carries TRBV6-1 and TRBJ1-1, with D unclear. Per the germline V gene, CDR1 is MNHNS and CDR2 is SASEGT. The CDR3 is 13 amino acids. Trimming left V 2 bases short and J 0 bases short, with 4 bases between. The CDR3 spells CASSEQVNTEAFF. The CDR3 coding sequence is TGTGCCAGCAGTGAACAGGTGAACACTGAAGCTTTCTTT.

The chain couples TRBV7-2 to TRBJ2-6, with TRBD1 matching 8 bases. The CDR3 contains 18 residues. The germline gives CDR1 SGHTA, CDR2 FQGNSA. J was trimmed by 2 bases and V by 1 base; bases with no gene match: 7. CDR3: CASSLVVTGVTGANVLTF. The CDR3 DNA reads TGTGCCAGCAGCTTAGTTGTGACAGGGGTAACTGGGGCCAACGTCCTGACTTTC.

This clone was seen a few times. CDR3 residues: CASSPGPLTEAFF. The CDR3 bases are TGTGCCAGCTCACCAGGGCCACTCACTGAAGCTTTCTTT. The V and J genes are TRBV18 and TRBJ1-1; D gene unclear. The germline CDR1 and CDR2 sequences are KGHSH and LQKENI. Trimming removed 2 bases at V and 4 bases at J, with 8 bases between. CDR3 length: 13 amino acids.

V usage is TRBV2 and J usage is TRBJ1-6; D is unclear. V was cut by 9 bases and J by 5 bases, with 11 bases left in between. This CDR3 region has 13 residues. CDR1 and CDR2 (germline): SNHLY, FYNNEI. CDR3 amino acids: CASRWADNSPLHF. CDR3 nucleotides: TGTGCCAGTCGGTGGGCAGATAATTCACCCCTCCACTTT.

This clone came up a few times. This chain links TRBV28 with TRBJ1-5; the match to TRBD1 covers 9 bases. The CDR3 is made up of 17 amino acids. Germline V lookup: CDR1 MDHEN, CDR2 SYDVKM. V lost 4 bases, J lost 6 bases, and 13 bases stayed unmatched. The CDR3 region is CASSSHRGRELGQPQHF. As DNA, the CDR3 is TGTGCCAGCAGTTCCCACAGGGGGCGCGAACTGGGTCAGCCCCAGCATTTT.

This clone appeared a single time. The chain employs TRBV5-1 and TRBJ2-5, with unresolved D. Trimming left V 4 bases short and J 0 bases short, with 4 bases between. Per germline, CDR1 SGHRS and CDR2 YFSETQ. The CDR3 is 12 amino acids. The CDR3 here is CASSEDQETQYF. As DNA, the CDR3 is TGCGCCAGCAGCGAGGACCAAGAGACCCAGTACTTC.

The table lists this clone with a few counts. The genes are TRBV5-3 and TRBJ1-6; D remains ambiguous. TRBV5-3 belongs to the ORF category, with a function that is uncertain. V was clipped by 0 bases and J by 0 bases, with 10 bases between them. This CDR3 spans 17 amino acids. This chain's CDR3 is CARSLVEKSSYNSPLHF. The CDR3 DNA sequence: TGTGCCAGAAGCTTGGTCGAGAAGAGCTCCTATAATTCACCCCTCCACTTT.

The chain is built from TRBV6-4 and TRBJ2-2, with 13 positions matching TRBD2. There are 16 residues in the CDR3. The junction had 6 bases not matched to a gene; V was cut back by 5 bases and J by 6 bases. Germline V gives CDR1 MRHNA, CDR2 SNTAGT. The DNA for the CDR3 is TGTGCCAGCAGTCGGACGGGACTAGCGGGATCCGGGGAGCTGTTTTTT. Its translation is CASSRTGLAGSGELFF.

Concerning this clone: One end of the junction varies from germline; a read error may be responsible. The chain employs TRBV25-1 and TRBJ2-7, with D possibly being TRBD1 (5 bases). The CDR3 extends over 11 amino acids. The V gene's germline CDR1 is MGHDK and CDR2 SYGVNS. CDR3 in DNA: TGTGCCACCAGTAGGGGATCCGAGCAGTACTTC. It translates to CATSRGSEQYF.

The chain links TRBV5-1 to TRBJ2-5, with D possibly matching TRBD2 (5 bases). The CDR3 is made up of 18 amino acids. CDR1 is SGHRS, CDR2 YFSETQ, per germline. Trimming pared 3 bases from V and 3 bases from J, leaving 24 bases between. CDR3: CASSSYFGESWAKETQYF. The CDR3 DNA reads TGCGCCAGCAGCTCGTACTTTGGGGAGTCATGGGCGAAAGAGACCCAGTACTTC.

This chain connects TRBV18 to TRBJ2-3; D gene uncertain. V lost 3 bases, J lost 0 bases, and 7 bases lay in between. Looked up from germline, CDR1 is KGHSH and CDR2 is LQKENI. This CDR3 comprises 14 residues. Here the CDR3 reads CASSPSRSTDTQYF. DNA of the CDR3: TGTGCCAGCTCACCGTCGAGAAGCACAGATACGCAGTATTTT.

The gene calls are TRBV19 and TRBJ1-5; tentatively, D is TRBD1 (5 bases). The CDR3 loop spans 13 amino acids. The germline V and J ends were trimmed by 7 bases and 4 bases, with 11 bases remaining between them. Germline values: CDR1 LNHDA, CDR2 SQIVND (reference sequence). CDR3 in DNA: TGTGCCAGTAAGGCACAGGTTAATCAGCCCCAGCATTTT. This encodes CASKAQVNQPQHF.

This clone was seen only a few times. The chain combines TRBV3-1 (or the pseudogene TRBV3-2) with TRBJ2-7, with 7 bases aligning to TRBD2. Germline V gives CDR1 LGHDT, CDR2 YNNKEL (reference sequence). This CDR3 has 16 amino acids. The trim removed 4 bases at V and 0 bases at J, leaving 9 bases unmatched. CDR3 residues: CASSRQGGEGSYEQYF. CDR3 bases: TGTGCCAGCAGCCGTCAGGGAGGGGAAGGCTCCTACGAGCAGTACTTC.

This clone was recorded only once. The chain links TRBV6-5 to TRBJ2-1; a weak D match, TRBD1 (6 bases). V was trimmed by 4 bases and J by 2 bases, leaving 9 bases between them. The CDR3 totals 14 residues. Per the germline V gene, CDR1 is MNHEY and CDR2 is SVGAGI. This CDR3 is CASSWTATYNEQFF. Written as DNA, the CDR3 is TGTGCCAGCAGTTGGACAGCTACCTACAATGAGCAGTTCTTC.

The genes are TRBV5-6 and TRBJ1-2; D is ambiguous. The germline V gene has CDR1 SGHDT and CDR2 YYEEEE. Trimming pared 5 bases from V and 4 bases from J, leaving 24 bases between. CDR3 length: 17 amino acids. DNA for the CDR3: TGTGCCAGCAGTTACCCGAAGCTCTCCGACAAACCCTATGGCTACACCTTC. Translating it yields CASSYPKLSDKPYGYTF.

The CDR3 DNA is TGCGCCAGCAGCCAGAGCGGGCCGGGCACTGAAGCTTTCTTT. This codes for CASSQSGPGTEAFF. This rearrangement joins TRBV5-1 to TRBJ1-1; D uncertain. Per germline, CDR1 SGHRS and CDR2 YFSETQ. The V end lost 4 bases, the J end lost 4 bases, and 14 bases lay between the germline ends. This CDR3 has 14 residues.

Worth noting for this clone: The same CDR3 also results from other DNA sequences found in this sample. The CDR3 loop reads CATSRDRGPSGNTIYF. In DNA, the CDR3 is TGTGCCACCAGCAGAGACAGGGGCCCCTCTGGAAACACCATATATTTT. This chain links TRBV15 with TRBJ1-3, with D possibly TRBD1 on 6 matching bases. The CDR3 sequence is 16 residues long. Germline V gives CDR1 LNHNV, CDR2 YYDKDF (reference sequence). Trimming removed 0 bases from V and 0 bases from J, with 9 bases in between.

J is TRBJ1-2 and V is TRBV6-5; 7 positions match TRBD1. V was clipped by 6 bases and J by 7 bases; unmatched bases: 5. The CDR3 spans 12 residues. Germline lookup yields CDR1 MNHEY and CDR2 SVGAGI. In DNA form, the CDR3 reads TGTGCCAGCAGCCAGGGGGGAGGTGGCTACACCTTC. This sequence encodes CASSQGGGGYTF.

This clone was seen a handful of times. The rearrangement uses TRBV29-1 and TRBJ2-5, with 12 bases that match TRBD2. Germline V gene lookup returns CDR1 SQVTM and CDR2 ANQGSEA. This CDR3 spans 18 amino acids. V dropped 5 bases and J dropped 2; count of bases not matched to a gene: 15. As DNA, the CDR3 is TGCAGCGTTCGCGGTAAACTCGGACTAGCGGGGTTACAAGAGACCCAGTACTTC. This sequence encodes CSVRGKLGLAGLQETQYF.

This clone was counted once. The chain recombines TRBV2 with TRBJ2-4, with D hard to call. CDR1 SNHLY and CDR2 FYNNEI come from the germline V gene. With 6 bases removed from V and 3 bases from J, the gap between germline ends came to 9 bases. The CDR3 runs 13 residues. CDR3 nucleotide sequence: TGTGCCAGCAGGGTCCCCGGCAAAAACATTCAGTACTTC. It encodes CASRVPGKNIQYF.

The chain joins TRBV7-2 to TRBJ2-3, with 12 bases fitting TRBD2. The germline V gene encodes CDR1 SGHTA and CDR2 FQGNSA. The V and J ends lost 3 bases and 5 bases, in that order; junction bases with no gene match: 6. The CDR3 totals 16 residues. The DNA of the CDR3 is TGTGCCAGCAGCTTTCTAGCGGGGGGGCCGGGAGATACGCAGTATTTT. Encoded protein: CASSFLAGGPGDTQYF.